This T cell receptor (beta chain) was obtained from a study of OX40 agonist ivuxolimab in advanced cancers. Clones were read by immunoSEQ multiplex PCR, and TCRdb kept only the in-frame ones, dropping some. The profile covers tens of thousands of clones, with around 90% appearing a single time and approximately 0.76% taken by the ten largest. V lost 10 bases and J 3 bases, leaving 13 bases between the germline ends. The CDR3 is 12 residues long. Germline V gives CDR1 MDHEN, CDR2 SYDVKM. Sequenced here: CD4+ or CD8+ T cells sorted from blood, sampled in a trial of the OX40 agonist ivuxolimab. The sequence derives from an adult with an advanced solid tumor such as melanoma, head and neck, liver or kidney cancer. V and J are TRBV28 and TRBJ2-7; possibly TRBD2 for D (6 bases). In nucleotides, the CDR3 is TGTGCCACCCGGGAGTCTAACTACGAGCAGTACTTC. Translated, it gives CATRESNYEQYF.